In its sample, the clone carrying this T cell receptor (beta chain) was seen a few times. What it binds is unknown. The data were produced by immunoSEQ multiplex PCR, yet TCRdb's version contains in-frame clones alone and is incomplete. The profile shows 250,000 to 350,000 clones, about nine tenths of them singletons. The sample belongs to a study of cytomegalovirus exposure and HLA in healthy donors. Study results and caveats: Most TCR sequences were uncommon, yet certain public TCRs appeared in many donors. The CMV antigen specificity of a few CMV-associated chains was confirmed through in vitro analysis. The listing of approximately 160 TCR beta chains classed them as cytomegalovirus-associated.

This clonotype was sampled from a woman between 25 and 40 years old in good health and CMV-seropositive. Sequenced sample: PBMCs.

CDR3 nucleotides: TGTGCCAGCAGTTTGGGACCAAATTCACCCCTCCACTTT. The encoded protein is CASSLGPNSPLHF. This rearrangement joins TRBV6-5 to TRBJ1-6; TRBD1 might be the D (5 bases). CDR3 length: 13 residues. Trimming pared 4 bases from V and 7 bases from J, leaving 8 bases between. CDR1 is MNHEY, CDR2 SVGAGI, per germline.